The 9 T cell receptor beta chains below all came from one sample that was sequenced in a study of blood T cell repertoires in COVID-19. The method was immunoSEQ multiplex PCR; TCRdb's version includes in-frame clones alone and lacks a portion of them. Of about 220,000 clones in the sample, 80% to 85% were seen once. Sequencing input: peripheral blood. The receptors here all came from a woman in her thirties who had recovered from COVID-19.

The chain recombines TRBV27 with TRBJ2-7, with 12 bases matching TRBD2. With V trimmed by 5 bases and J by 3 bases, 5 bases remained unmatched. The germline V gene has CDR1 MNHEY and CDR2 SMNVEV (reference sequence). The CDR3 covers 15 residues. CDR3 nucleotide sequence: TGTGCCAGCAGTCCTTCGACTAGCGGGAGCTACGAGCAGTACTTC. Its translation: CASSPSTSGSYEQYF.

This rearrangement joins TRBV7-6 to TRBJ2-3; 10 nucleotides match TRBD2. This CDR3 spans 15 amino acids. Per the germline V gene, CDR1 is SGHVS and CDR2 is FNYEAQ. J was trimmed by 1 base and V by 2 bases; bases with no gene match: 0. The CDR3 loop is CASSLTSGGTDTQYF. For the CDR3, the DNA is TGTGCCAGCAGCTTAACTAGCGGGGGCACAGATACGCAGTATTTT.

The chain combines TRBV6-5 with TRBJ2-3; 10 bases map to TRBD2. Trimming at V came to 5 bases and at J to 4 bases, leaving 6 bases not matched to a gene. Germline V gene data show CDR1 as MNHEY and CDR2 as SVGAGI. The CDR3 spans 15 residues. CDR3 region: CASSRTSGNPDTQYF. The DNA of the CDR3 is TGTGCCAGCAGTCGAACTAGCGGGAACCCAGATACGCAGTATTTT.

J is TRBJ1-1 and V is TRBV27; D gene unclear. Germline assignment: CDR1 MNHEY and CDR2 SMNVEV (reference sequence). The CDR3 loop spans 14 amino acids. The V gene lost 5 bases and the J gene lost 1 base, with 11 bases spanning the gap. The CDR3 region is CASSIGLRNTEAFF. The CDR3 nucleotides read TGTGCCAGCAGTATCGGACTGAGGAACACTGAAGCTTTCTTT.

This chain connects TRBV11-2 to TRBJ1-2; 7 bases are shared with TRBD1. V shed 3 bases and J 1 base; nucleotides not matched to a gene: 2. Looked up from germline, CDR1 is SGHAT and CDR2 is FQNNGV. This CDR3 region has 14 residues. The CDR3 loop reads CASSFGQVNYGYTF. CDR3 nucleotides: TGTGCCAGCAGCTTTGGACAGGTTAACTATGGCTACACCTTC.

As for this clone: One end of the junction fails to match germline, which may point to a read error. J is TRBJ1-2 and V is TRBV5-1; 8 bases map to TRBD1. Germline CDR1 and CDR2: SGHRS and YFSETQ. The CDR3 length is 15 residues. The CDR3 protein is CASSPGTGSNYGYTF. The CDR3 nucleotides are TGCGCCAGCAGCCCCGGGACAGGATCTAACTACGGCTACACCTTC.

The chain links TRBV6-5 to TRBJ1-1, with a possible D match to TRBD1 (6 bases). Germline CDR1 reads MNHEY; CDR2 reads SVGAGI. This CDR3 comprises 15 residues. The V end was cut by 5 bases, the J end by 5 bases, with 18 bases between. Here the CDR3 reads CASSPRPGADTEAFF. The CDR3 DNA reads TGTGCCAGCAGTCCCCGTCCAGGGGCGGATACTGAAGCTTTCTTT.

The rearrangement uses TRBV14 and TRBJ1-1, with D unclear. CDR3 length equals 13 residues. V lost 0 bases and J 1 base, leaving 3 bases between the germline ends. CDR1 is SGHDN, CDR2 FVKESK, per germline. CDR3 protein: CASSQDQNTEAFF. CDR3 in DNA: TGTGCCAGCAGCCAAGATCAGAACACTGAAGCTTTCTTT.

This chain uses TRBV27 with TRBJ2-2; 9 bases are a match to TRBD2. Germline values: CDR1 MNHEY, CDR2 SMNVEV (reference sequence). CDR3 length equals 16 residues. The ends lost 5 bases at V and 0 bases at J; junction bases unmatched: 4. The CDR3 reads CASSVSGSSNTGELFF. Written as DNA, the CDR3 is TGTGCCAGCAGTGTTAGCGGGAGTTCGAACACCGGGGAGCTGTTTTTT.